This T cell receptor (beta chain) was sequenced during a study of shared T cell receptors in the human thymus. The CDR3 covers 13 residues. CDR1 is MRHNA, CDR2 SNTAGT, per germline. Deletions cut 6 bases from V and 2 bases from J, with 11 bases between. Assay: immunoSEQ multiplex PCR; the TCRdb copy retains only in-frame clones and omits some. The sample contains 450,000 to 650,000 clones, about four fifths of which appear only once. The same data also contributed to another study, on human thymus T cells. That source adds: Those donating were healthy Finnish infants in corrective surgery for congenital heart defects. Thymic material originated from resections removed in the course of corrective heart surgery. Repertoires sampled from thymus and blood appeared biased in V and J gene usage. Overlap was high between thymic repertoires from unrelated individuals, as reported in related research.

V usage is TRBV6-4 and J usage is TRBJ2-7; unclear D gene. The specimen sequenced was thymocytes. This sequence originates from a boy in the first two years of life with a congenital heart defect. The CDR3 loop is CASRLGPPYEQYF. In DNA, the CDR3 is TGTGCCAGCAGACTGGGCCCTCCCTACGAGCAGTACTTC.